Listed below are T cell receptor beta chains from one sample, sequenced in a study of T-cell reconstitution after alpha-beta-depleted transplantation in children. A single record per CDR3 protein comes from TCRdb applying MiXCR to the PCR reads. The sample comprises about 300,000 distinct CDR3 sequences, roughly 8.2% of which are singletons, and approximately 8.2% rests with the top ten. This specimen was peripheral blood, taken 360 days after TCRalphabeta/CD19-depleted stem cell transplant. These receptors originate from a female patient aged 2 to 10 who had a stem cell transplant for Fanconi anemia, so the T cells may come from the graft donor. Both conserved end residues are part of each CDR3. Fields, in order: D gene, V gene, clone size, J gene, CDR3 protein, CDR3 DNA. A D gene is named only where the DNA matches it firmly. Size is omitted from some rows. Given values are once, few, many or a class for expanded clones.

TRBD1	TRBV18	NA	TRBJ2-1	CATQVDRAGDNEQFF	TGTGCCACCCAAGTGGACAGGGCAGGGGACAATGAGCAGTTCTTC
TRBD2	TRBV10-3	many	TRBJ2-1	CAISPWTSGSSNEQFF	TGTGCCATCAGTCCCTGGACTAGCGGGAGTTCGAATGAGCAGTTCTTC
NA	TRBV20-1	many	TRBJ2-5	CSAFPEETQYF	TGCAGTGCTTTCCCGGAAGAGACCCAGTACTTC
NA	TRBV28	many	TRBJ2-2	CASTRNTGELFF	TGTGCCAGCACCCGAAACACCGGGGAGCTGTTTTTT
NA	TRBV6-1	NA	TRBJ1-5	CASRKGSNQPQHF	TGTGCCAGCAGGAAGGGGTCCAATCAGCCCCAGCATTTT
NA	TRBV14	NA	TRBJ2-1	CASSRGAFYNEQFF	TGTGCCAGCAGCCGTGGGGCTTTCTACAATGAGCAGTTCTTC
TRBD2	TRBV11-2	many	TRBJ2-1	CASSSLEAGGYNEQFF	TGTGCCAGCAGCTCTTTAGAAGCGGGAGGGTACAATGAGCAGTTCTTC
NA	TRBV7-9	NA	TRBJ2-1	CASSTYTSSYNEQFF	TGTGCCAGCAGCACCTACACGAGCTCCTACAATGAGCAGTTCTTC
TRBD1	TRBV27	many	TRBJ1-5	CASSLQGANQPQHF	TGTGCCAGCAGTTTACAGGGGGCGAATCAGCCCCAGCATTTT
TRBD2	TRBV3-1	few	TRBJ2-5	CASSQGLAELQETQYF	TGTGCCAGCAGCCAAGGACTAGCGGAACTTCAAGAGACCCAGTACTTC
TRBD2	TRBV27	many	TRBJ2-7	CASSGSGRVSYEQYF	TGTGCCAGCAGTGGTAGCGGGAGGGTCTCCTACGAGCAGTACTTC
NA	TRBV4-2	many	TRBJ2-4	CASSQVVGMAQYF	TGTGCCAGCAGCCAAGTGGTAGGAATGGCTCAGTACTTC
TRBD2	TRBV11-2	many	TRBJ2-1	CASSLDQGPLLAGGGTYNEQFF	TGTGCCAGCAGCTTAGACCAGGGGCCCCTCTTAGCGGGAGGCGGGACCTACAATGAGCAGTTCTTC
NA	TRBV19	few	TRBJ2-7	CASSTQDSIEQYF	TGTGCCAGTAGTACCCAAGATTCGATCGAGCAGTACTTC
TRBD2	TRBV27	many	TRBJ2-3	CASSFRGTSGSTDTQYF	TGTGCCAGCAGTTTCCGTGGGACTAGCGGGAGTACAGATACGCAGTATTTT
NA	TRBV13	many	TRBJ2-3	CASSPDRSTSTDTQYF	TGTGCCAGCAGCCCCGATAGGAGCACTAGCACAGATACGCAGTATTTT
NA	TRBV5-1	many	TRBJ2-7	CASSFLGGREAYEQYF	TGCGCCAGCAGCTTTTTGGGGGGCAGGGAGGCCTACGAGCAGTACTTC
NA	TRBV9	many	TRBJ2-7	CASSVLGGGPLYEQYF	TGTGCCAGCAGCGTGTTAGGGGGGGGGCCCCTCTACGAGCAGTACTTC
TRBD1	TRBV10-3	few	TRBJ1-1	CAISETTGGAFF	TGTGCCATCAGTGAGACGACAGGGGGAGCTTTCTTT
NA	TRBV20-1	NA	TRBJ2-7	CSARRGQYEQYF	TGCAGTGCAAGGCGGGGACAATACGAGCAGTACTTC
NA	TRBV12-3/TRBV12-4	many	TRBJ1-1	CASSQLQGFSEAFF	TGTGCCAGCAGTCAACTCCAGGGGTTCTCTGAAGCTTTCTTT
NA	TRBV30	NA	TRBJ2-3	CAWTLLGSTDTQYF	TGTGCCTGGACTTTGCTGGGGAGCACAGATACGCAGTATTTT
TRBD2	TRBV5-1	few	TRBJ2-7	CASSSGLPTYEQYF	TGCGCCAGCAGCTCGGGACTACCCACCTACGAGCAGTACTTC
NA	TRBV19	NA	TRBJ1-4	CASSITGEEKLFF	TGTGCCAGTAGTATTACCGGGGAAGAAAAACTGTTTTTT
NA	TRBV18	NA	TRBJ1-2	CASSPHQYNYGYTF	TGTGCCAGCTCACCACACCAGTATAACTATGGCTACACCTTC
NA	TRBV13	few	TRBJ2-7	CASSSTGNFDRSYEQYF	TGTGCCAGCAGCTCGACAGGAAATTTCGACCGCTCCTACGAGCAGTACTTC
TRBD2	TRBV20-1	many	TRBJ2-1	CSARDGLAGAREQSF	TGCAGTGCTAGAGACGGACTAGCGGGGGCCCGAGAGCAATCCTTC
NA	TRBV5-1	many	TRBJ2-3	CASSLEVIQGPTDTQYF	TGCGCCAGCAGCTTGGAAGTCATACAGGGCCCCACAGATACGCAGTATTTT
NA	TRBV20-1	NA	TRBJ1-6	CSATYRVGSNSPLHF	TGCAGTGCTACTTACAGGGTTGGGAGTAACTCACCCCTCCACTTT
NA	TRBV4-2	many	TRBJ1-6	CASSQRSFGENNSPLHF	TGTGCCAGCAGCCAAAGGTCGTTTGGGGAGAATAATTCACCCCTCCACTTT
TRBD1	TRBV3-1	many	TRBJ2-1	CASSTEDRGGEQFF	TGTGCCAGCAGCACGGAGGACAGGGGAGGTGAGCAGTTCTTC
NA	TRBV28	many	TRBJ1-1	CASGPRENTEAFF	TGTGCCAGCGGCCCCAGGGAGAACACTGAAGCTTTCTTT
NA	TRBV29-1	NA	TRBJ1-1	CSVVLNTEAFF	TGCAGCGTTGTGTTGAACACTGAAGCTTTCTTT
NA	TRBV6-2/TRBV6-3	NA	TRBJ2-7	CASRRTHEQYF	TGTGCCAGCAGACGGACCCACGAGCAGTACTTC
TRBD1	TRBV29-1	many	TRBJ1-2	CSASDRANYGYTF	TGCAGCGCCTCGGACAGGGCGAACTATGGCTACACCTTC
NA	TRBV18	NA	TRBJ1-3	CASSPLQTAFSGNTIYF	TGTGCCAGCTCACCACTTCAGACAGCCTTCTCTGGAAACACCATATATTTT
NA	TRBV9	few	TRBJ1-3	CASSVNRNTIYF	TGTGCCAGCAGCGTTAACAGAAACACCATATATTTT